One sample yielded the 21 T cell receptor beta chains listed below, sequenced in a study of T cell responses to AZD1222 COVID-19 vaccine. Sequencing used immunoSEQ multiplex PCR; TCRdb keeps in-frame clones, though not all of them. In the table there are roughly 120,000 clones, roughly 90% of which are singletons. The sequenced sample was peripheral blood, obtained 28 days after the second dose of the MenACWY control vaccine. All receptors derive from an adult who received the MenACWY meningococcal vaccine as a control.

The chain couples TRBV18 to TRBJ1-1; D not certain. V was trimmed by 4 bases and J by 2 bases, leaving 8 bases between them. Germline-derived CDR1 and CDR2 are KGHSH and LQKENI. The CDR3 sequence is 13 residues long. CDR3 residues: CASSRTDNTEAFF. The CDR3 region has the DNA TGTGCCAGCTCACGTACAGATAACACTGAAGCTTTCTTT.

This sequence joins TRBV3-1 (or the pseudogene TRBV3-2) and TRBJ2-7; maybe TRBD2 (6 bases). The ends were cut back, 4 bases at V and 0 bases at J, with 16 bases in the middle. The CDR3 consists of 16 residues. Germline CDR1 is LGHDT and CDR2 is YNNKEL (reference sequence). The CDR3 region has the DNA TGTGCCAGCAGCCCCGCGGCGGGGTTGGGCTCCTACGAGCAGTACTTC. Translation: CASSPAAGLGSYEQYF.

The chain uses TRBV11-2 and TRBJ2-1; TRBD1 matches 7 bases. The J segment lost 6 bases and the V segment lost 3 bases, leaving 17 bases of the junction unmatched. CDR3 length equals 18 residues. The germline gives CDR1 SGHAT, CDR2 FQNNGV. CDR3 DNA: TGTGCCAGCAGCTTTCGGTCAGGGAGCGACAGGGTTCTCAATGAGCAGTTCTTC. As protein: CASSFRSGSDRVLNEQFF.

This clone was seen a few times. The gene calls are TRBV7-2 and TRBJ1-6; D call uncertain. From germline, CDR1 is SGHTA and CDR2 FQGNSA. The CDR3 sequence is 12 residues long. Trimming cost V 3 bases and J 7 bases, with 4 bases left between them. This CDR3 reads CASSFPNSPLHF. In DNA form, the CDR3 reads TGTGCCAGCAGCTTCCCAAATTCACCCCTCCACTTT.

The chain combines TRBV7-2 with TRBJ2-7; 11 bases agree with TRBD1. V was pared by 4 bases and J by 3 bases, with 2 bases of the junction left unmatched. CDR1 and CDR2 (germline): SGHTA, FQGNSA. This CDR3 has 14 amino acids. The CDR3 is CASSYGTGGYEQYV. In DNA, the CDR3 is TGTGCCAGCAGCTACGGGACAGGGGGCTACGAGCAGTACGTC.

V is TRBV7-9 and J is TRBJ2-3; D is uncertain. V was cut by 3 bases and J by 1 base, with 11 bases left in between. Germline-derived CDR1 and CDR2 are SEHNR and FQNEAQ (reference sequence). The CDR3 totals 15 residues. CDR3 sequence (DNA): TGTGCCAGCAGCTTCGGGCCAAGGGGCACAGATACGCAGTATTTT. Protein: CASSFGPRGTDTQYF.

The chain links TRBV28 to TRBJ2-7, with a tentative D call TRBD2 (5 bases). The length of the CDR3 is 14 residues. The V end lost 5 bases, the J end lost 0 bases, and 11 bases lay between the germline ends. Germline V gives CDR1 MDHEN, CDR2 SYDVKM. The CDR3 spells CASSPIGSSYEQYV. CDR3 bases: TGTGCCAGCAGTCCTATAGGGAGCTCCTACGAGCAGTACGTC.

The chain joins TRBV4-1 to TRBJ2-1, with 12 positions matching TRBD2. Germline CDR1 MGHRA, CDR2 YSYEKL. J lost 7 bases, V lost 1 base, and 2 bases had no gene match. This CDR3 has 15 residues. This chain's CDR3 is CASSQVTSGSNEQFF. The CDR3 DNA reads as TGCGCCAGCAGCCAAGTGACTAGCGGGAGTAATGAGCAGTTCTTC.

The chain recombines TRBV28 with TRBJ2-5; possible D gene TRBD1, 6 bases. The CDR3 sequence is 15 residues long. Trimming cost V 10 bases and J 6 bases, with 24 bases left between them. Per the germline V gene, CDR1 is MDHEN and CDR2 is SYDVKM. The CDR3 reads CATPVRGMAMKTQYF. The CDR3 region has the DNA TGTGCCACCCCAGTTAGGGGGATGGCTATGAAGACCCAGTACTTC.

DNA of the CDR3: TGCGCCAGCAATCTGGACAGGGGCCCAGGAGATACGCAGTATTTT. This codes for CASNLDRGPGDTQYF. J is TRBJ2-3 and V is TRBV5-1; 9 bases map to TRBD1. V lost 6 bases to trimming and J lost 5 bases; unmatched junction nucleotides: 10. Germline CDR1 reads SGHRS; CDR2 reads YFSETQ. There are 15 residues in the CDR3.

The chain joins TRBV5-1 to TRBJ2-1, with D perhaps matching TRBD2 (6 bases). The V end lost 4 bases, the J end lost 9 bases, and 11 bases lay between the germline ends. Per the germline V gene, CDR1 is SGHRS and CDR2 is YFSETQ. This CDR3 spans 12 amino acids. The CDR3 region is CASSPQEGEQFF. The CDR3 region has the DNA TGCGCCAGCAGCCCCCAGGAGGGTGAGCAGTTCTTC.

This clone was recorded only once. The V and J genes are TRBV3-1 (or the pseudogene TRBV3-2) and TRBJ2-1, with D hard to call. The CDR3 totals 17 residues. Germline CDR1 LGHDT, CDR2 YNNKEL (reference sequence). The ends were cut back, 0 bases at V and 4 bases at J, with 16 bases in the middle. The CDR3 nucleotides are TGTGCCAGCAGCCAAGATCTTGTGGAGAGCCTATACAATGAGCAGTTCTTC. Its protein product is CASSQDLVESLYNEQFF.

The rearrangement joins TRBV28 to TRBJ1-4; D is perhaps TRBD1 (5 bases). Germline V lookup: CDR1 MDHEN, CDR2 SYDVKM. V was trimmed by 7 bases and J by 4 bases, leaving 13 bases between them. The CDR3 runs 14 residues. CDR3 DNA: TGTGCCAGCACAATGCTGACAGATAATGAAAAACTGTTTTTT. It encodes CASTMLTDNEKLFF.

A single count supports this clone. The rearrangement links TRBV5-8 to TRBJ1-2; possibly TRBD1 for D (5 bases). Trimming stripped 0 bases from V and 5 bases from J, with 23 bases between. CDR1 is SGHTS, CDR2 YDEGEE, per germline. The CDR3 spans 18 residues. The CDR3: CASSLGFTIGTGGYGYTF. The CDR3 DNA follows: TGTGCCAGCAGCTTGGGATTTACTATCGGGACCGGTGGGTATGGCTACACCTTC.

The chain combines TRBV6-1 with TRBJ1-6; TRBD1 might be the D (5 bases). CDR3 length: 16 amino acids. V dropped 3 bases and J dropped 3 bases, with 12 bases sitting between them. Looked up from germline, CDR1 is MNHNS and CDR2 is SASEGT. The CDR3 sequence is CASSDTGLSYNSPLHF. The CDR3, as DNA: TGTGCCAGCAGTGACACGGGACTTAGCTATAATTCACCCCTCCACTTT.

The chain couples TRBV7-3 to TRBJ2-1, with 7 positions matching TRBD2. Germline CDR1 is SGHTA and CDR2 is FQGTGA. With 1 base clipped from V and 6 bases from J, the junction kept 15 bases outside the gene matches. The CDR3 consists of 18 residues. The CDR3, as DNA: TGTGCCAGCAGCTTAATGCCCAGCGGGGTCCTCCCCCGCAATGAGCAGTTCTTC. Its protein product is CASSLMPSGVLPRNEQFF. Full variable domain (remainder filled in from reference TRBV7-3 and TRBJ2-1): GAGVSQTPSNKVTEKGKYVELRCDPISGHTALYWYRQSLGQGPEFLIYFQGTGAADDSGLPNDRFFAVRPEGSVSTLKIQRTERGDSAVYLCASSLMPSGVLPRNEQFFGPGTRLTVL.

This clone was counted a few times. The chain joins TRBV27 to TRBJ2-2; TRBD2 matches at 7 bases. V shed 6 bases and J 3 bases; nucleotides not matched to a gene: 4. Germline V lookup: CDR1 MNHEY, CDR2 SMNVEV (reference sequence). The CDR3 spans 14 residues. The CDR3 coding sequence is TGTGCCAGCAGGGGGGGGAAGGACACCGGGGAGCTGTTTTTT. It encodes CASRGGKDTGELFF.

This chain joins TRBV7-9 and TRBJ2-1, with 9 bases lining up with TRBD2. Unmatched junction bases numbered 3, after V lost 0 bases and J lost 3 bases. Germline CDR1 reads SEHNR; CDR2 reads FQNEAQ (reference sequence). There are 16 residues in the CDR3. The CDR3 region has the DNA TGTGCCAGCAGCTTAGCAGTAGCGGGAGACTACAATGAGCAGTTCTTC. Translation: CASSLAVAGDYNEQFF.

The CDR3 loop reads CASAGTVYEQYF. In DNA form, the CDR3 reads TGTGCCAGCGCGGGGACGGTCTACGAGCAGTACTTC. The chain links TRBV2 to TRBJ2-7; perhaps TRBD2 as D (6 bases). This CDR3 has 12 residues. V shed 8 bases and J shed 3 bases, with 11 bases lying between them. From germline, CDR1 is SNHLY and CDR2 FYNNEI.

This chain uses TRBV2 with TRBJ1-2; D is ambiguous. Germline CDR1 is SNHLY and CDR2 is FYNNEI. The CDR3 is 15 residues long. Trimming left V 6 bases short and J 4 bases short, with 18 bases between. The CDR3 DNA sequence: TGTGCCAGCAGCGCAGGACGATCCGACTCCTATGGCTACACCTTC. It encodes CASSAGRSDSYGYTF.

V is TRBV28 and J is TRBJ2-5; possibly TRBD1 for D (6 bases). V was clipped by 2 bases and J by 3 bases, with 13 bases between them. Germline CDR1 and CDR2: MDHEN and SYDVKM. This CDR3 has 15 residues. The CDR3 sequence is CASSLGQQGEETQYF. The CDR3 coding sequence is TGTGCCAGCAGTTTAGGCCAACAGGGAGAAGAGACCCAGTACTTC.